In its sample, the clone carrying this TCR beta chain was seen a few times. Antigen specificity is unknown. In this CDR3 the conserved last residue, phenylalanine or tryptophan, is missing, so a read error is likely. The DNA is left out, because the CDR3 cannot be placed on it with certainty; the CDR3 is given as TCRdb lists it. The CDR3 is 11 residues long, counting both termini. Germline V gives CDR1 SNHLY, CDR2 FYNNEI. TCRdb reprocessed the RT-PCR reads with MiXCR, giving one entry per CDR3 protein. The sample lists around 470,000 distinct CDR3 sequences, approximately 7.3% occurring once. The source of the sample is a study of response to subunit inactivated influenza vaccine. Findings and limits, study-wide: It was suggested by the authors that few new T cells are recruited by each seasonal influenza vaccination.

The sample here was PBMCs from blood, taken roughly 24 months after vaccination. This sequence was found in a man aged 50-75 years who received an inactivated influenza vaccine. This chain links TRBV2 with TRBJ2-7; TRBD1 was called by the table and not checked on the DNA. The CDR3 protein is CASSESDRGIL.